Below are 10 T cell receptor beta chains sequenced from a single sample in a study of early T cells in non-severe SARS-CoV-2 infection. TCRdb itself ran the 5' RACE reads through MiXCR, one entry per CDR3 protein. The sample shows approximately 40,000 distinct CDR3 sequences, 5.5% to 7.5% of them seen only once. Sequences were derived from whole blood, sampled at baseline. The receptors were gathered from an adult who was a healthcare worker with PCR-confirmed SARS-CoV-2 infection or an uninfected control (not recorded which).

The chain joins TRBV29-1 to TRBJ2-7; perhaps TRBD2 as D (6 bases). Trimming took off 1 base at V and 2 bases at J, with 12 bases between the two ends. The CDR3 extends over 14 amino acids. The germline V gene encodes CDR1 SQVTM and CDR2 ANQGSEA. The CDR3 DNA reads TGCAGCGTTGAAGGGGAGGAGGGTCCCTACGAGCAGTACTTC. It specifies CSVEGEEGPYEQYF.

This clonotype was detected a few times. This rearrangement joins TRBV28 to TRBJ1-2; the D is unclear. With 10 bases removed from V and 6 bases from J, the gap between germline ends came to 18 bases. The CDR3 totals 13 residues. Germline assignment: CDR1 MDHEN and CDR2 SYDVKM. CDR3 loop: CAITVVGKDGYTF. In DNA, the CDR3 is TGTGCCATCACTGTCGTCGGGAAGGATGGCTACACCTTC.

This clonotype was detected many times. The chain is built from TRBV6-2 or TRBV6-3 and TRBJ2-7; D is unresolved. Germline values: CDR1 MNHEY, CDR2 SVGEGT. CDR3 length: 12 residues. V lost 7 bases and J 3 bases, leaving 10 bases between the germline ends. CDR3 sequence (DNA): TGTGCCAGCACCAGAACCATCTACGAGCAGTACTTC. Amino acids: CASTRTIYEQYF.

This clonotype has more than one count but fewer than ten. This chain links TRBV4-3 with TRBJ2-5, with 8 bases that match TRBD1. CDR1 and CDR2 from the germline V gene are LGHNA and YSLEER. There are 15 residues in the CDR3. The trim removed 0 bases at V and 5 bases at J, leaving 5 bases unmatched. Written as DNA, the CDR3 is TGCGCCAGCAGCCAAGAGGGGACAGGCTCTGAGACCCAGTACTTC. Translating gives CASSQEGTGSETQYF.

This clonotype was seen many times. The chain couples TRBV28 to TRBJ1-5, with D unresolved. Per the germline V gene, CDR1 is MDHEN and CDR2 is SYDVKM. The CDR3 loop spans 15 amino acids. Deletions cut 7 bases from V and 4 bases from J, with 17 bases between. CDR3 amino acids: CASNLEALPNQPQHF. DNA for the CDR3: TGTGCCAGCAACCTTGAGGCTTTGCCGAATCAGCCCCAGCATTTT.

The V gene is TRBV24-1, the J gene TRBJ1-5; D is unresolved. Germline CDR1 and CDR2: KGHDR and SFDVKD. V lost 5 bases, J lost 4 bases, and 5 bases lay in between. This CDR3 comprises 12 residues. CDR3 in amino acids: CATSAGNQPQHF. CDR3 DNA: TGTGCCACCAGTGCTGGGAATCAGCCCCAGCATTTT.

This clonotype has at least ten counts. This rearrangement joins TRBV7-2 to TRBJ2-3; 7 nucleotides align to TRBD2. The CDR3 loop spans 15 amino acids. Trimming cost V 5 bases and J 3 bases; bases outside gene matches: 8. Germline V lookup: CDR1 SGHTA, CDR2 FQGNSA. Here the CDR3 DNA reads TGTGCCAGCAGCCTAACTGGGGGGGAAACAGATACGCAGTATTTT. Protein product: CASSLTGGETDTQYF.

This clonotype came up many times. V is TRBV4-1 and J is TRBJ1-4, with D unresolved. Germline V gene sequence: CDR1 MGHRA, CDR2 YSYEKL. This CDR3 is built from 12 residues. The V and J ends lost 1 base and 6 bases respectively, with 3 bases between them. The CDR3 bases are TGCGCCAGCAGCCAAGTTTATGAAAAACTGTTTTTT. The encoded protein is CASSQVYEKLFF.

V gene TRBV7-2 combines with J gene TRBJ2-1; D is unclear. Between the trimmed V and J ends, which lost 9 bases and 4 bases, there was a span of 19 bases. Germline V gene sequence: CDR1 SGHTA, CDR2 FQGNSA. The CDR3 loop spans 15 amino acids. The CDR3 region has the DNA TGTGCCAGTTCTCAAAGACGGAATCAATACAATGAGCAGTTCTTC. Its protein is CASSQRRNQYNEQFF.

This clonotype has a handful of counts. The rearrangement joins TRBV27 to TRBJ1-4; D remains ambiguous. The ends were cut back, 4 bases at V and 8 bases at J, with 11 bases in the middle. This CDR3 region has 13 residues. Germline V CDR1 and CDR2: MNHEY, SMNVEV (reference sequence). In DNA, the CDR3 is TGTGCCAGCAGTTCCGTGGGCTCAGAAAAACTGTTTTTT. Translation: CASSSVGSEKLFF. The whole variable domain, remainder taken from reference TRBV27 and TRBJ1-4, is EAQVTQNPRYLITVTGKKLTVTCSQNMNHEYMSWYRQDPGLGLRQIYYSMNVEVTDKGDVPEGYKVSRKEKRNFPLILESPSPNQTSLYFCASSSVGSEKLFFGSGTQLSVL.